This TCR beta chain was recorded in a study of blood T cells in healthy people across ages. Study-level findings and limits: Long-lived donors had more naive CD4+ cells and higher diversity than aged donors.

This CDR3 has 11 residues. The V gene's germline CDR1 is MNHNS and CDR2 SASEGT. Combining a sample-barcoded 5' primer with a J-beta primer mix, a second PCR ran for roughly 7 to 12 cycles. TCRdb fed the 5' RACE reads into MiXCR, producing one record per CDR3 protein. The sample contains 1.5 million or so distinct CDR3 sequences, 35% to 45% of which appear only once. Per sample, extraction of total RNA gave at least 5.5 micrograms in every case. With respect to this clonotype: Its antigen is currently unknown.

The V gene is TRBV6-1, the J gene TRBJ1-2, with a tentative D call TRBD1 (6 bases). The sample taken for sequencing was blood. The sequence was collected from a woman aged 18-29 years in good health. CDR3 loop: CATDSPGGYTF. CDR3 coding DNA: TGTGCAACGGACAGCCCGGGTGGCTACACCTTC.